The 28 T cell receptor beta chains below all came from one sample that was sequenced in a study of monozygotic twins with inflammatory bowel disease. Reprocessing the 5' RACE reads, TCRdb reports a single entry for every CDR3 protein and omits DNA. This repertoire includes some 190,000 distinct CDR3 sequences. The specimen was blood. Receptor source: a human donor with ulcerative colitis or Crohn's disease, or a healthy co-twin of an affected twin (not recorded which).

The chain has TRBV6-1 and TRBJ1-2; TCRdb outputs TRBD1, but without DNA this stays unchecked. This CDR3 contains 14 residues. The germline CDR1 and CDR2 sequences are MNHNS and SASEGT. The CDR3 here is CASSSGQGPFRYTF.

The chain combines TRBV19 with TRBJ1-1. The CDR3 is made up of 14 amino acids. Germline CDR1 reads LNHDA; CDR2 reads SQIVND (reference sequence). CDR3 protein: CASSIGVMNTEAFF. The full variable domain, completed using reference TRBV19 and TRBJ1-1, is DGGITQSPKYLFRKEGQNVTLSCEQNLNHDAMYWYRQDPGQGLRLIYYSQIVNDFQKGDIAEGYSVSREKKESFPLTVTSAQKNPTAFYLCASSIGVMNTEAFFGQGTRLTVV.

The V and J genes are TRBV29-1 and TRBJ2-5; TCRdb indicates TRBD1, and absent DNA this call remains unverified. CDR1 and CDR2 (germline): SQVTM, ANQGSEA. This CDR3 region has 14 residues. CDR3 sequence: CSVEGGQGGETQYF.

This sequence joins TRBV5-4 and TRBJ1-4; TCRdb indicates TRBD1, and absent DNA this call remains unverified. The CDR3 extends over 14 amino acids. Per the germline V gene, CDR1 is SGHNT and CDR2 is YYREEE (reference sequence). The CDR3 is CASSLPGGGEKLFF.

The chain's CDR3 is CASSPHAGWRGNEQFF. This chain uses TRBV27 with TRBJ2-1; TCRdb's assignment of TRBD1 cannot be checked, as there is no DNA. Germline V gene sequence: CDR1 MNHEY, CDR2 SMNVEV (reference sequence). CDR3 length: 16 amino acids.

The V call is TRBV20-1, the J call TRBJ1-2. From germline, CDR1 is DFQATT and CDR2 SNEGSKA (reference sequence). The CDR3 runs 12 residues. The CDR3 loop reads CSAKPDTYGYTF.

V and J are TRBV7-2 and TRBJ2-7. The germline V gene has CDR1 SGHTA and CDR2 FQGNSA. The CDR3 loop spans 12 amino acids. The CDR3 sequence: CASSFGSYEQYF.

The CDR3 region is CASKGDRGNEQYF. The chain joins TRBV21-1 to TRBJ2-7; the TRBD1 assignment by TCRdb is unverifiable without DNA. TRBV21-1 is an annotated pseudogene. The CDR3 contains 13 residues.

The chain carries TRBV9 and TRBJ1-2; the D gene TCRdb calls, TRBD1, cannot be checked with no DNA. This CDR3 is 16 amino acids long. Germline values: CDR1 SGDLS, CDR2 YYNGEE. The CDR3 loop reads CASSVGAAQFGYGYTF.

V gene TRBV28 combines with J gene TRBJ2-2. From germline, CDR1 is MDHEN and CDR2 SYDVKM. The CDR3 consists of 15 residues. CDR3 amino acids: CASSRGQPNTGELFF. Supplemented by reference TRBV28 and TRBJ2-2, the full variable domain reads DVKVTQSSRYLVKRTGEKVFLECVQDMDHENMFWYRQDPGLGLRLIYFSYDVKMKEKGDIPEGYSVSREKKERFSLILESASTNQTSMYLCASSRGQPNTGELFFGEGSRLTVL.

The chain links TRBV9 to TRBJ1-1; TCRdb indicates TRBD1, and absent DNA this call remains unverified. This CDR3 has 17 amino acids. The V gene's germline CDR1 is SGDLS and CDR2 YYNGEE. This CDR3 reads CASSARQGVTEDTEAFF.

V gene TRBV27 combines with J gene TRBJ2-1; TCRdb lists TRBD1, though no DNA is available to test this call. Per germline, CDR1 MNHEY and CDR2 SMNVEV (reference sequence). The CDR3 length is 15 residues. The CDR3 spells CASSSSLRGYNEQFF.

CDR3 residues: CASSHKGPEAFF. J is TRBJ1-1 and V is TRBV4-1; with no DNA, the TCRdb D assignment of TRBD1 cannot be verified. The CDR3 length is 12 residues. Per germline, CDR1 MGHRA and CDR2 YSYEKL.

V is TRBV12-3 or TRBV12-4 and J is TRBJ2-3; the D call of TRBD2 rests on TCRdb alone, since no DNA is present to check it. The CDR3 spans 16 residues. The chain's CDR3 is CASSLQAGVVPDSQYF.

V gene TRBV6-2 or TRBV6-3 combines with J gene TRBJ1-1; TCRdb lists TRBD1, though no DNA is available to test this call. CDR3 length: 14 amino acids. CDR1 and CDR2 from the germline V gene are MNHEY and SVGEGT. The CDR3 sequence: CASSYSMGQIEAFF.

J is TRBJ2-7 and V is TRBV12-3 or TRBV12-4; the D call of TRBD1 rests on TCRdb alone, since no DNA is present to check it. This CDR3 has 11 residues. CDR3 residues: CASSRGDEQYF.

CDR3 region: CASSPAGRTGELFF. This chain uses TRBV7-9 with TRBJ2-2; TCRdb reports TRBD2, a call that lacks DNA to check it against. Germline lookup yields CDR1 SEHNR and CDR2 FQNEAQ (reference sequence). The CDR3 covers 14 residues.

The V call is TRBV2, the J call TRBJ1-1; as DNA is missing, the TRBD1 call by TCRdb cannot be tested. Germline V gene data show CDR1 as SNHLY and CDR2 as FYNNEI. CDR3 length: 13 residues. This chain's CDR3 is CASRPGVNTEAFF.

The V gene is TRBV20-1, the J gene TRBJ2-7. The V gene's germline CDR1 is DFQATT and CDR2 SNEGSKA (reference sequence). There are 14 residues in the CDR3. The CDR3 is CSASQAFFVVEQYF.

V is TRBV24-1 and J is TRBJ1-1; TCRdb names TRBD1, which stays unverified in the absence of DNA. CDR1 is KGHDR and CDR2 is SFDVKD in the germline V gene. The CDR3 runs 15 residues. The CDR3 loop reads CATSDSTITGTEAFF.

The J gene is TRBJ1-2, the V gene TRBV7-9. The CDR3 sequence is 13 residues long. The germline V gene has CDR1 SEHNR and CDR2 FQNEAQ (reference sequence). The CDR3 sequence is CASSLANNYGYTF.

The J gene is TRBJ1-1, the V gene TRBV10-2. Germline V gene data show CDR1 as WSHSY and CDR2 as SAAADI. The CDR3 totals 12 residues. Here the CDR3 reads CASSEGWNEAFF.

The V call is TRBV12-3 or TRBV12-4, the J call TRBJ2-1; without DNA, the TCRdb call of TRBD1 cannot be checked. The CDR3 contains 15 residues. Here the CDR3 reads CASSPGTGVYNEQFF.

The rearrangement links TRBV13 to TRBJ2-5; there is no DNA to check the TCRdb D call of TRBD2. Germline V gives CDR1 PRHDT, CDR2 FYEKMQ (reference sequence). This CDR3 is built from 17 residues. The CDR3 reads CASSFGAGRGLQETQYF. Full variable domain (rest looked up from reference TRBV13 and TRBJ2-5): AAGVIQSPRHLIKEKRETATLKCYPIPRHDTVYWYQQGPGQDPQFLISFYEKMQSDKGSIPDRFSAQQFSDYHSELNMSSLELGDSALYFCASSFGAGRGLQETQYFGPGTRLLVL.

The V call is TRBV5-1, the J call TRBJ2-1; TCRdb outputs TRBD2, but without DNA this stays unchecked. The CDR3 spans 15 residues. The germline V gene has CDR1 SGHRS and CDR2 YFSETQ. This CDR3 is CASSSGLADRNEQFF.

This chain connects TRBV2 to TRBJ1-5. CDR3 length equals 13 residues. CDR1 and CDR2 (germline): SNHLY, FYNNEI. CDR3 region: CASSERTVQPQHF.

The chain couples TRBV20-1 to TRBJ2-7; TCRdb's D call of TRBD1 is untestable without DNA. Germline-derived CDR1 and CDR2 are DFQATT and SNEGSKA (reference sequence). This CDR3 is 13 amino acids long. The CDR3 loop reads CSATTDFSYEQYF.

V gene TRBV6-2 or TRBV6-3 combines with J gene TRBJ2-7; TCRdb's D call of TRBD1 is untestable without DNA. The germline CDR1 and CDR2 sequences are MNHEY and SVGEGT. The CDR3 has 13 amino acids. The CDR3 loop reads CASSATAGTGQYF.